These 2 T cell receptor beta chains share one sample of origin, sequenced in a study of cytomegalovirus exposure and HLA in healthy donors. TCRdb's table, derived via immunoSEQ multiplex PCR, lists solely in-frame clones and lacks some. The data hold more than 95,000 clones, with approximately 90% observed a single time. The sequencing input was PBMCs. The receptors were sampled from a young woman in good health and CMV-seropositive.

The CDR3 nucleotides read TGTGCCAGCAGTGAGGGGCGTAAGACCCAGTACTTC. This encodes CASSEGRKTQYF. The chain recombines TRBV2 with TRBJ2-5; D possibly corresponds to TRBD1 (5 bases). V was shortened by 3 bases and J by 6 bases, with 8 bases between the two germline ends. CDR3 size: 12 residues. CDR1 and CDR2 (germline): SNHLY, FYNNEI.

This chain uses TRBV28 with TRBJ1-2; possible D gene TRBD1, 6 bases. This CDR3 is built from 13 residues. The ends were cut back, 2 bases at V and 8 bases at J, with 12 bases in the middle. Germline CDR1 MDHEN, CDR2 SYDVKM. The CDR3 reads CASSLAGAAGYTF. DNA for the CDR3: TGTGCCAGCAGTTTAGCAGGGGCCGCGGGCTACACCTTC.